These T cell receptor beta chains were read from a single sample in a study of cytomegalovirus exposure and HLA in healthy donors. This table comes from immunoSEQ multiplex PCR, and its TCRdb copy is limited to in-frame clones, with some not included. The table has around 74,000 clones, 75% to 85% seen once. Material: PBMCs. Every receptor here comes from a man aged 35-49 years in good health and CMV-seronegative. The conserved cysteine and the conserved F or W are not part of the CDR3 here. D genes are given only for firm matches.

>.|TRBJ1-1|TRBV5-5
ASSFLGGDTEAF
>.|TRBJ1-1|TRBV27
ASSLYGSLNTEAF
>TRBD1|TRBJ1-5|TRBV11-2
ASSLDRGHQPQH
>.|TRBJ1-6|TRBV28
ATHSREDPSPLH
>TRBD1|TRBJ1-1|TRBV5-1
ASSDQGTENTEAF
>.|TRBJ1-1|TRBV28
ASSPSSRTEAF
>TRBD1|TRBJ2-5|TRBV10-1
ASSDGTGWETQY
>.|TRBJ2-6|TRBV7-2
ASSVQGSGANVLT
>.|TRBJ1-3|TRBV5-6
ASSLRFSGNTIY
>.|TRBJ1-5|TRBV19
ASSISRGWRNQPQH
>TRBD2|TRBJ2-2|TRBV25-1
ASGGGGAGELF
>TRBD1|TRBJ1-1|TRBV18
ASSKDRANTEAF
>.|TRBJ1-1|TRBV5-5
ASSLANEAF
>.|TRBJ2-7|TRBV5-6
ASSLRGYEQY
>.|TRBJ1-2|TRBV11-2
ASSPSDRVTGYT
>TRBD1|TRBJ1-6|TRBV18
ASSPTTGAQNSPLH
>TRBD1|TRBJ2-1|TRBV6-5
ASSWGQSYNEQF
>TRBD1|TRBJ2-5|TRBV4-3
ASSQDRTGTGGRETQY
>TRBD1|TRBJ1-5|TRBV6-6
ASSRQGNPNQPQH
>.|TRBJ2-5|TRBV19
ASSIGQGGLETQY
>.|TRBJ1-4|TRBV6-6
ASTLNRDTFNEKLF
>.|TRBJ1-3|TRBV6-1
ASSATVSGNTIY
>TRBD1|TRBJ1-4|TRBV5-4
ASSLMGQGDPSEKLF
>.|TRBJ1-5|TRBV5-1
ASSSWTDQPQH